A selection of T cell receptor beta chains follows, all from one sample in a study of blood T cell repertoires in COVID-19. Some clones are missing from TCRdb's copy, which holds only in-frame ones; the method was immunoSEQ multiplex PCR. The sample yields 230,000 or so clones, approximately 82% seen once. Sequencing input: peripheral blood. These TCRs come from a man aged 35 to 55 with active or convalescent COVID-19. Both conserved end residues are part of each CDR3. Each record gives: V gene, D gene, J gene, clone size, CDR3 DNA, CDR3 protein. D genes are given only for firm matches. Clone size appears in some rows only: once, few, many, or a class for an expanded clone.

v_call: TRBV6-5; d_call: .; j_call: TRBJ2-7; clone_size: .; cdr3_nt: TGTGCCAGCAGTTACGCCAGGGGAGTAGCCTACGAGCAGTACTTC; cdr3_aa: CASSYARGVAYEQYF
v_call: TRBV7-2; d_call: TRBD2; j_call: TRBJ2-3; clone_size: .; cdr3_nt: TGTGCCAGCAGCTCGGGACTAGCGGGGGTTGATACGCAGTATTTT; cdr3_aa: CASSSGLAGVDTQYF
v_call: TRBV7-9; d_call: .; j_call: TRBJ2-5; clone_size: once; cdr3_nt: TGTGCCAGCAGCTCCCTTGGACTACTACAAGAGACCCAGTACTTC; cdr3_aa: CASSSLGLLQETQYF
v_call: TRBV7-9; d_call: TRBD1; j_call: TRBJ1-2; clone_size: .; cdr3_nt: TGTGCCAGCAGCATCACAGGGGTCCCGCAGGGGGGCTACACCTTC; cdr3_aa: CASSITGVPQGGYTF
v_call: TRBV2; d_call: .; j_call: TRBJ1-2; clone_size: once; cdr3_nt: TGTGCCAGCGGCGGCGGGGGCAAGAGAAATGGCTACACCTTC; cdr3_aa: CASGGGGKRNGYTF
v_call: TRBV12-5; d_call: TRBD2; j_call: TRBJ2-3; clone_size: .; cdr3_nt: TGTGCTAGTGCCCCGGGGGGGGCCGATACGCAGTATTTT; cdr3_aa: CASAPGGADTQYF
v_call: TRBV4-1; d_call: TRBD2; j_call: TRBJ2-2; clone_size: .; cdr3_nt: TGCGCCAGCACCATCCCAGGCGGGGGGTCCGCCGGGGAGCTGTTTTTT; cdr3_aa: CASTIPGGGSAGELFF
v_call: TRBV30; d_call: TRBD2; j_call: TRBJ2-3; clone_size: .; cdr3_nt: TGTGCCTGGACCAAGGGACTAGCGAACACAGATACGCAGTATTTT; cdr3_aa: CAWTKGLANTDTQYF
v_call: TRBV10-3; d_call: TRBD1; j_call: TRBJ1-2; clone_size: .; cdr3_nt: TGTGCCATCACCCTGGACAGGGACTATGGCTACACCTTC; cdr3_aa: CAITLDRDYGYTF
v_call: TRBV7-2; d_call: .; j_call: TRBJ2-2; clone_size: .; cdr3_nt: TGTGCCAGCCGCTCCGAGAGGACCGGGGAGCTGTTTTTT; cdr3_aa: CASRSERTGELFF
v_call: TRBV6-5; d_call: TRBD1; j_call: TRBJ2-2; clone_size: .; cdr3_nt: TGTGCCAGCACTCTGACAGGGGGTGACACCGGGGAGCTGTTTTTT; cdr3_aa: CASTLTGGDTGELFF
v_call: TRBV12-3/TRBV12-4; d_call: .; j_call: TRBJ1-2; clone_size: .; cdr3_nt: TGTGCCAGCGGGAGACAGCGGGTTATATACACCTTC; cdr3_aa: CASGRQRVIYTF
v_call: TRBV2; d_call: TRBD1; j_call: TRBJ1-5; clone_size: few; cdr3_nt: TGTGCCAGCAGCGACGGGACAGGGAGTAGGAACAATCAGCCCCAGCATTTT; cdr3_aa: CASSDGTGSRNNQPQHF
v_call: TRBV30; d_call: TRBD1; j_call: TRBJ1-4; clone_size: .; cdr3_nt: TGTGCCTGGAGCGGACAGGGGGAGGGCGAAAAACTGTTTTTT; cdr3_aa: CAWSGQGEGEKLFF
v_call: TRBV2; d_call: .; j_call: TRBJ1-5; clone_size: .; cdr3_nt: TGTGCCAGCAGTGAACAGGTTGGCAATCAGCCCCAGCATTTT; cdr3_aa: CASSEQVGNQPQHF
v_call: TRBV28; d_call: .; j_call: TRBJ2-7; clone_size: .; cdr3_nt: TGTGCCAGCAGTCCCCAATACGAGCAGTACTTC; cdr3_aa: CASSPQYEQYF
v_call: TRBV12-5; d_call: TRBD2; j_call: TRBJ2-3; clone_size: .; cdr3_nt: TGTGCTAGTGGTATCGGACTAGCGGGAGTTTTGGATACGCAGTATTTT; cdr3_aa: CASGIGLAGVLDTQYF
v_call: TRBV27; d_call: TRBD1; j_call: TRBJ1-6; clone_size: .; cdr3_nt: TGTGCCAGCAGTCCCTATTCGGGACAGGGGGTAGATTCACCCCTCCACTTT; cdr3_aa: CASSPYSGQGVDSPLHF
v_call: TRBV6-5; d_call: .; j_call: TRBJ2-5; clone_size: .; cdr3_nt: TGTGCCAGCAGTTATGGGGGGTTCCAAGAGACCCAGTACTTC; cdr3_aa: CASSYGGFQETQYF
v_call: TRBV2; d_call: TRBD1; j_call: TRBJ1-6; clone_size: .; cdr3_nt: TGTGCCAGCAGTGCTGGGACAGCTACTTCACCCCTCCACTTT; cdr3_aa: CASSAGTATSPLHF
v_call: TRBV3-1/TRBV3-2; d_call: TRBD2; j_call: TRBJ2-5; clone_size: .; cdr3_nt: TGTGCCAGCAGCTTACGAAGGGATGCGGGAGGGGAGACCCAGTACTTC; cdr3_aa: CASSLRRDAGGETQYF
v_call: TRBV7-2; d_call: .; j_call: TRBJ2-1; clone_size: once; cdr3_nt: TGTGCCAGCAGCTTATCATCCGGGAATGAGCAGTTCTTC; cdr3_aa: CASSLSSGNEQFF
v_call: TRBV19; d_call: .; j_call: TRBJ2-5; clone_size: .; cdr3_nt: TGTGCCAGTAGTAACTGGGCGCAAGAGACCCAGTACTTC; cdr3_aa: CASSNWAQETQYF
v_call: TRBV28; d_call: TRBD1; j_call: TRBJ1-5; clone_size: .; cdr3_nt: TGTGCCAGCAATCGACAGGGGGGCAATCAGCCCCAGCATTTT; cdr3_aa: CASNRQGGNQPQHF
v_call: TRBV7-9; d_call: .; j_call: TRBJ2-2; clone_size: .; cdr3_nt: TGTGCCAGCCGAGGCGGGGATGGGTTCACCGGGGAGCTGTTTTTT; cdr3_aa: CASRGGDGFTGELFF
v_call: TRBV11-3; d_call: TRBD1; j_call: TRBJ1-2; clone_size: .; cdr3_nt: TGTGCCAGCAGCCAGACGGGCAGGGGGCGCAAATATGGCTACACCTTC; cdr3_aa: CASSQTGRGRKYGYTF
v_call: TRBV25-1; d_call: .; j_call: TRBJ1-2; clone_size: .; cdr3_nt: TGTGCCAGCAGTGAATCCGGGGGAAACTATGGCTACACCTTC; cdr3_aa: CASSESGGNYGYTF
v_call: TRBV7-6; d_call: TRBD2; j_call: TRBJ2-5; clone_size: .; cdr3_nt: TGTGCCAGCAGCCTAAGCGGGGGGGCGGGAGAGACCCAGTACTTC; cdr3_aa: CASSLSGGAGETQYF